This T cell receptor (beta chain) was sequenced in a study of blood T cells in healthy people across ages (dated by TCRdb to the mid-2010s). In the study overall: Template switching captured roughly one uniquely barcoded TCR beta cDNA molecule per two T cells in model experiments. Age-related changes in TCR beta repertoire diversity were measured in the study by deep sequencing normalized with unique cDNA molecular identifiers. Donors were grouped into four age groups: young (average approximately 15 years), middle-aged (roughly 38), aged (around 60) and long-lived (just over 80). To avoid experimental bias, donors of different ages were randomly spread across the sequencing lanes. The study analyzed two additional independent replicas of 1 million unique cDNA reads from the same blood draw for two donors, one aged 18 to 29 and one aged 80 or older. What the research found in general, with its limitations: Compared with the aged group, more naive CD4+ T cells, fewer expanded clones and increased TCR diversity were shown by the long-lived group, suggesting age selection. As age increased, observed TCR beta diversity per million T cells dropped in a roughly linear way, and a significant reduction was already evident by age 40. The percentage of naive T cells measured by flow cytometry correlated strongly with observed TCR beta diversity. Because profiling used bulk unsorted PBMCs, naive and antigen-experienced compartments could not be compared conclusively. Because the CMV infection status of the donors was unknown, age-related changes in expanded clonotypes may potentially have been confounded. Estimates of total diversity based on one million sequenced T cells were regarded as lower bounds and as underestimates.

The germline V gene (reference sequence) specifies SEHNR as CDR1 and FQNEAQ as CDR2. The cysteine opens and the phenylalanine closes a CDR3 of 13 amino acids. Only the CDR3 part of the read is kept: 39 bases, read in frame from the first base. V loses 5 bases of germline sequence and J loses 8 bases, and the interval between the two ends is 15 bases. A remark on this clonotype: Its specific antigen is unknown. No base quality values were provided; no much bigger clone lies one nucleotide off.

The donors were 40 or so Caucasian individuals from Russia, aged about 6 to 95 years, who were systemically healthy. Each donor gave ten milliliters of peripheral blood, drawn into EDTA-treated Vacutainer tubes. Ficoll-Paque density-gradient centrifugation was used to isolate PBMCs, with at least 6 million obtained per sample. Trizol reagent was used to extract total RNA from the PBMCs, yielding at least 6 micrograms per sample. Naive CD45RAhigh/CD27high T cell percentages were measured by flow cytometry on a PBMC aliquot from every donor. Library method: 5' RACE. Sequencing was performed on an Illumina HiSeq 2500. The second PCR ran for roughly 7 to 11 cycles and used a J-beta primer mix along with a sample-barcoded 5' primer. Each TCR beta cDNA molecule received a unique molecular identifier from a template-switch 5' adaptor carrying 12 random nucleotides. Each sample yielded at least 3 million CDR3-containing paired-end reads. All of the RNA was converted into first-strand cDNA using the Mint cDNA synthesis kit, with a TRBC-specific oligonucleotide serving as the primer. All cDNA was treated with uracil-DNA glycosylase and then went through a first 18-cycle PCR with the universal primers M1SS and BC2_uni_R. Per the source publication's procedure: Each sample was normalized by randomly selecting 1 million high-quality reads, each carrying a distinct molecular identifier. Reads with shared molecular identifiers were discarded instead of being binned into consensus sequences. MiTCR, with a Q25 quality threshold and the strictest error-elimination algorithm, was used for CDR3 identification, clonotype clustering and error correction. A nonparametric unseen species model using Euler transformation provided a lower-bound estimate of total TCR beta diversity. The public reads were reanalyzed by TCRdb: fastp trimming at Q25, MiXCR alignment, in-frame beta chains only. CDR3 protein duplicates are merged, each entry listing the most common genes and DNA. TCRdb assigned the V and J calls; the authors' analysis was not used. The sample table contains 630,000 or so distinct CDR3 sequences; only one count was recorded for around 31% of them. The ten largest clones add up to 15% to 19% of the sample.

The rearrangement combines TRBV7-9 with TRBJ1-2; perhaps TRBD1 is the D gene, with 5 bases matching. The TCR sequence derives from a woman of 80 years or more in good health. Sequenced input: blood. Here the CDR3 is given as CASSPKGLGGYTF. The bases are TGTGCCAGCAGCCCAAAGGGGTTAGGGGGCTACACCTTC. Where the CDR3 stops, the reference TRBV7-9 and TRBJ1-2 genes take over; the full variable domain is DTGVSQNPRHKITKRGQNVTFRCDPISEHNRLYWYRQTLGQGPEFLTYFQNEAQLEKSRLLSDRFSAERPKGSFSTLEIQRTEQGDSAMYLCASSPKGLGGYTFGSGTRLTVV.